This TCR beta chain emerged from a study of control samples from healthy donors and cancer patients (dated by TCRdb to 2020 to 2021). Receptor amplification or capture employed the immunoSEQ multiplex PCR assay. This immuneACCESS table, as held by TCRdb, lists in-frame sequences with V and J called but not all clones. Of the missing ones, under half trace to an unresolved V gene in checked studies; the others have no known cause. Here the sample has 130,000 or so clones; roughly 94% occur a single time. The ten largest clones add up to about an eighth of the sample. Here V drops 3 bases and J drops 4 bases, and the junction holds 2 bases not matched to any gene. The CDR3 runs 14 residues from the cysteine to the phenylalanine. The DNA shown is the 42-base CDR3, in frame from base 1. From a lookup of the germline V gene, CDR1 and CDR2 are KGHDR and SFDVKD. This clone was seen at least ten times. It has no known antigen specificity. One base away there is no much larger clone; base qualities are not given.

Specimen: blood. The chain is assembled from TRBV24-1 and TRBJ2-3, with TRBD2 identical over 8 junction bases. The receptor's source is a man between 40 and 49 years old in good health. The CDR3 here reads CATSDPGLADTQYF. The nucleotide sequence is TGTGCCACCAGTGATCCGGGACTAGCAGATACGCAGTATTTT.